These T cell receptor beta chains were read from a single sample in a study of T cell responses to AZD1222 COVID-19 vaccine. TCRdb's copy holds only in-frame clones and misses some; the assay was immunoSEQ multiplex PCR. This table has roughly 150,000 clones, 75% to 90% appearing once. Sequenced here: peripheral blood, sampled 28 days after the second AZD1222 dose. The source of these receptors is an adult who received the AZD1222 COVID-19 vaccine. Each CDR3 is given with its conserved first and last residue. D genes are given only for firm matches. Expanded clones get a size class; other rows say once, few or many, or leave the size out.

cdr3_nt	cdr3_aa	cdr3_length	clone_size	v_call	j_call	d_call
TGTGCCATCAGCGCTAGCGGGGGGGAGACCCAGTACTTC	CAISASGGETQYF	13	-	TRBV10-3	TRBJ2-5	TRBD2
TGTGCCAGCAGGGGGGGACGGCTAGGCACTGAAGCTTTCTTT	CASRGGRLGTEAFF	14	-	TRBV6-5	TRBJ1-1	-
TGTGCCAGCAGCTTCGGGACAGGTAGGATGAACACTGAAGCTTTCTTT	CASSFGTGRMNTEAFF	16	-	TRBV7-2	TRBJ1-1	TRBD1
TGTGCCACCCAACCCCCGGGAATTGGGGCAGATACGCAGTATTTT	CATQPPGIGADTQYF	15	-	TRBV7-9	TRBJ2-3	-
TGTGCCAGCGTTCTTGCGGACAGGGCGAATTCACCCCTCCACTTT	CASVLADRANSPLHF	15	few	TRBV28	TRBJ1-6	TRBD1
TGCGCCAGCAGCTATATAGCCGGGCCAAAAAAGACCCAGTACTTC	CASSYIAGPKKTQYF	15	-	TRBV5-1	TRBJ2-5	-
TGTGCCAGCAGCGCTGGGGCGAGCTCTGGAAACACCATATATTTT	CASSAGASSGNTIYF	15	-	TRBV2	TRBJ1-3	-
TGTGCCACCTCAGGACAGGGGGCCTCGGGCAATCAGCCCCAGCATTTT	CATSGQGASGNQPQHF	16	-	TRBV24-1	TRBJ1-5	TRBD1
TGTGCCAGCAGCCAAGTTAGGTCGTCGGGGAACATTCAGTACTTC	CASSQVRSSGNIQYF	15	once	TRBV3-1/TRBV3-2	TRBJ2-4	-
TGTGCCAGCTATACCAGCGGGAGGCCCTACAATGAGCAGTTCTTC	CASYTSGRPYNEQFF	15	-	TRBV5-4	TRBJ2-1	TRBD2
TGTGCCAGCAGTTACGCCGGGGAGCTGTTTTTT	CASSYAGELFF	11	-	TRBV6-5	TRBJ2-2	-
TGTGCCAGCAGTGCGGACAGGGGTACGGCGAGCAATCAGCCCCAGCATTTT	CASSADRGTASNQPQHF	17	-	TRBV6-1	TRBJ1-5	TRBD1
TGTGCCAGCAGTTTTTCGGGAGTCATGAACACTGAAGCTTTCTTT	CASSFSGVMNTEAFF	15	-	TRBV6-5	TRBJ1-1	-
TGTGCCAGTAGTATCATCTTGGGGGCGCGAACTGAAGCTTTCTTT	CASSIILGARTEAFF	15	-	TRBV19	TRBJ1-1	-
TGTGCCAGCAGCACTTCGGGACGGACCTATAATTCACCCCTCCACTTT	CASSTSGRTYNSPLHF	16	-	TRBV3-1/TRBV3-2	TRBJ1-6	-
TGTGCCAGCAGCCTAGGGGGCGTCACTGAAGCTTTCTTT	CASSLGGVTEAFF	13	-	TRBV12-3/TRBV12-4	TRBJ1-1	TRBD1
TGTGCCAGTAGCCACCGGGGCCTTAATCAGCCCCAGCATTTT	CASSHRGLNQPQHF	14	once	TRBV19	TRBJ1-5	-
TGTGCCAGCAGCCCACTACCAGACAGGGCGCATGGCTACACCTTC	CASSPLPDRAHGYTF	15	-	TRBV14	TRBJ1-2	TRBD1
TGTGCCAGCAGTGATGTGGGGGGGGCGAACTATGGCTACACCTTC	CASSDVGGANYGYTF	15	-	TRBV2	TRBJ1-2	-
TGTGCCAGCAGTGCGGCTAGCGGGAGACAAGAGACCCAGTACTTC	CASSAASGRQETQYF	15	-	TRBV25-1	TRBJ2-5	TRBD2
TGTGCCAGCAGCCAAACCTCCTACAATGAGCAGTTCTTC	CASSQTSYNEQFF	13	-	TRBV7-2	TRBJ2-1	-
TGTGCCAGCAGCGGGATTGGAAACACCATATATTTT	CASSGIGNTIYF	12	-	TRBV2	TRBJ1-3	-
TGTGCCAGTACCACAGTTTCAAACAGCAATCAGCCCCAGCATTTT	CASTTVSNSNQPQHF	15	once	TRBV19	TRBJ1-5	-
TGTGCCAGCAGCTTGGGGGCAGAAATGGCCTACGAGCAGTACTTC	CASSLGAEMAYEQYF	15	-	TRBV11-2	TRBJ2-7	-
TGTGCCAGCAGCTTAACCCCAGGGACAGGGAAAAATACGCAGTATTTT	CASSLTPGTGKNTQYF	16	-	TRBV7-2	TRBJ2-3	TRBD1
TGCGCCAGCAGTCAATCGGCCGACAGGTTCCAAGAGACCCAGTACTTC	CASSQSADRFQETQYF	16	-	TRBV23-1	TRBJ2-5	-
TGTGCCAGCAGCTTATTTGGGCAGGGGCGTAACTATGGCTACACCTTC	CASSLFGQGRNYGYTF	16	-	TRBV11-2	TRBJ1-2	-
TGTGCCTGGAGAACAGCAAATAATTCACCCCTCCACTTT	CAWRTANNSPLHF	13	-	TRBV30	TRBJ1-6	-
TGTGCCAGCAGCGTAGTAGGACTAGCGGGGTTTGAGACCCAGTACTTC	CASSVVGLAGFETQYF	16	-	TRBV9	TRBJ2-5	TRBD2
TGCGCCAGCAGAACAGGGGCGACTAATGAAAAACTGTTTTTT	CASRTGATNEKLFF	14	-	TRBV5-1	TRBJ1-4	TRBD1
TGTGCCACCAGCAGGGGGACTCTTTCCGAGGAGGAGCAGTTCTTC	CATSRGTLSEEEQFF	15	-	TRBV15	TRBJ2-1	-
TGTGCCAGTAGTATAGACGGGACAGGGAATGAGCAGTTCTTC	CASSIDGTGNEQFF	14	-	TRBV19	TRBJ2-1	TRBD1
TGCGCCAGCAGCAGGGCCGAGAACACCGGGGAGCTGTTTTTT	CASSRAENTGELFF	14	few	TRBV4-1	TRBJ2-2	-
TGTGCCTGGAGCGTTCCCCGGACAGGGAGGGCCGGGGAGCTGTTTTTT	CAWSVPRTGRAGELFF	16	-	TRBV30	TRBJ2-2	-
TGTGCCAGTAGTATTGTGTGGGGAAATGATGGCTACACCTTC	CASSIVWGNDGYTF	14	-	TRBV19	TRBJ1-2	-
TGTGCCAGCAGCTTAGAAAACTATGGCTACACCTTC	CASSLENYGYTF	12	few	TRBV7-9	TRBJ1-2	-
TGTGCCAGCAGTAACAAGTACGGGGGACGAAGCAATCAGCCCCAGCATTTT	CASSNKYGGRSNQPQHF	17	-	TRBV28	TRBJ1-5	-